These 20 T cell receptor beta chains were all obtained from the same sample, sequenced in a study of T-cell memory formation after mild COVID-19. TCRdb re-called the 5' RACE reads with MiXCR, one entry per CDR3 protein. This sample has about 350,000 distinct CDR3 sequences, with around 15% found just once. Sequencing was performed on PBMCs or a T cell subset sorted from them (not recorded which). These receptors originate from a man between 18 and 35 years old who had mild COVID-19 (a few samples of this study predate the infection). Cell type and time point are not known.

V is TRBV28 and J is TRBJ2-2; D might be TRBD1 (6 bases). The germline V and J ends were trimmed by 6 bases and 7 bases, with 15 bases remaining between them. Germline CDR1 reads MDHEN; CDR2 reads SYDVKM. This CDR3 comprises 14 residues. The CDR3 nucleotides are TGTGCCAGCAGAAACCGGGACACCTACGGGGAGCTGTTTTTT. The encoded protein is CASRNRDTYGELFF.

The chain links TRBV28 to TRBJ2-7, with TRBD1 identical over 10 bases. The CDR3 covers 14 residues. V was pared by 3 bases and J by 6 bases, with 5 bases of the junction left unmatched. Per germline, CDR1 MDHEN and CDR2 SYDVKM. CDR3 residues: CASSFGTGVSEQYV. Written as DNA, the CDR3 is TGTGCCAGCAGTTTCGGGACAGGGGTGTCCGAGCAGTACGTC.

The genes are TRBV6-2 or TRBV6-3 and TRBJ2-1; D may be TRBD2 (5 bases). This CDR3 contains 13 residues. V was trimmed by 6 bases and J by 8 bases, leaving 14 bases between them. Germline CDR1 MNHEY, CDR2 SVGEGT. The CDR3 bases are TGTGCCAGCAGCCGGCGAGCGGCCCATGAGCAGTTCTTC. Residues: CASSRRAAHEQFF.

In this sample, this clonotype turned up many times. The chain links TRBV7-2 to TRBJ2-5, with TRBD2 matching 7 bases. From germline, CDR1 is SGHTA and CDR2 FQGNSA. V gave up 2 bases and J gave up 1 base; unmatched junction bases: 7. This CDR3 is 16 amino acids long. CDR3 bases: TGTGCCAGCAGCTTAAGTTCTAGCGGCGGCCAAGAGACCCAGTACTTC. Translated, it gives CASSLSSSGGQETQYF. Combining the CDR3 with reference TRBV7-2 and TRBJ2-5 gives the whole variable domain GAGVSQSPSNKVTEKGKDVELRCDPISGHTALYWYRQSLGQGLEFLIYFQGNSAPDKSGLPSDRFSAERTGGSVSTLTIQRTQQEDSAVYLCASSLSSSGGQETQYFGPGTRLLVL.

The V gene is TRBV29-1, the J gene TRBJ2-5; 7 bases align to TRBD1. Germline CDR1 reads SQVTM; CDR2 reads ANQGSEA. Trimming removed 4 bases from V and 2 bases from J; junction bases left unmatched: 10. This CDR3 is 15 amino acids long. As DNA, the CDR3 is TGCAGCGTTGGGGTTACCGGGACAGAACAAGAGACCCAGTACTTC. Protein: CSVGVTGTEQETQYF.

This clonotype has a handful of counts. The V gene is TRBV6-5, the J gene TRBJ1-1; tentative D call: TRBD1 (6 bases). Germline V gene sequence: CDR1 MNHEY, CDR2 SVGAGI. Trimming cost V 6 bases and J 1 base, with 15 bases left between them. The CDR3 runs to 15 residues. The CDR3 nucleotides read TGTGCCAGCAGCCGAGGGGGACATGCGAACACTGAAGCTTTCTTT. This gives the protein CASSRGGHANTEAFF.

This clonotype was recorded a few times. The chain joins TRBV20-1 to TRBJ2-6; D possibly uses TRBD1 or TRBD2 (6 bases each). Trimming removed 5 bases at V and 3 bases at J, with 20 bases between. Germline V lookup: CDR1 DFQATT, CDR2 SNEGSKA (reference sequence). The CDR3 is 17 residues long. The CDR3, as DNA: TGCAGTGCTGCAAGTCCGGGGGCGGCTCTTGGGGCCAACGTCCTGACTTTC. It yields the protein CSAASPGAALGANVLTF.

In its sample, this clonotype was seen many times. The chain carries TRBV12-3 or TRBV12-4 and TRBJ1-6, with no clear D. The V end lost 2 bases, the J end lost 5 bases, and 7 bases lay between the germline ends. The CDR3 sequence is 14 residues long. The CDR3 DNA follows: TGTGCCAGCAGTTTATGGGGAGATAATTCACCCCTCCACTTT. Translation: CASSLWGDNSPLHF.

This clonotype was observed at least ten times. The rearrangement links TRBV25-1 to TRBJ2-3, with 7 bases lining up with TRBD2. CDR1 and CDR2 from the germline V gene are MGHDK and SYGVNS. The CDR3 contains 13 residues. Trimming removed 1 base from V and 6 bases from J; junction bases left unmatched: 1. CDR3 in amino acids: CASSEWGGDTQYF. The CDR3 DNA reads TGTGCCAGCAGTGAATGGGGAGGGGATACGCAGTATTTT.

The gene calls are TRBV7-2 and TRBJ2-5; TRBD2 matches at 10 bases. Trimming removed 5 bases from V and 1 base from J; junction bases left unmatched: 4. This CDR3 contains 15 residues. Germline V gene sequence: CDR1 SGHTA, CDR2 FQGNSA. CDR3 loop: CASSVQRGGQETQYF. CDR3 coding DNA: TGTGCCAGCAGCGTCCAGCGGGGGGGCCAAGAGACCCAGTACTTC.

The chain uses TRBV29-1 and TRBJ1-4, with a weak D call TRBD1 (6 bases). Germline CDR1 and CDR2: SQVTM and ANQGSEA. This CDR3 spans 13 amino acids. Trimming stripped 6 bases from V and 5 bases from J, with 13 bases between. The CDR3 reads CSVQGTENEKLFF. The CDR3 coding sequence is TGCAGCGTCCAGGGGACGGAGAATGAAAAACTGTTTTTT.

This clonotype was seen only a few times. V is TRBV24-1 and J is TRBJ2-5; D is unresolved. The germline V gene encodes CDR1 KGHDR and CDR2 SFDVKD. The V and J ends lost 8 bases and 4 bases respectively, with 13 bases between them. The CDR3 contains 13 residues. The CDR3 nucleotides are TGTGCCACCAAGTTTTGGGTAGGAGAGACCCAGTACTTC. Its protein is CATKFWVGETQYF.

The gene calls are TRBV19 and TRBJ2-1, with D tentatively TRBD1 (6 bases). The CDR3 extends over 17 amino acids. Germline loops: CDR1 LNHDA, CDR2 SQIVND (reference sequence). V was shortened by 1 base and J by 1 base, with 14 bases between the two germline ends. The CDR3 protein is CASSIVGGGRSYNEQFF. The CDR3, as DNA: TGTGCCAGTAGTATAGTGGGTGGGGGCCGTTCCTACAATGAGCAGTTCTTC.

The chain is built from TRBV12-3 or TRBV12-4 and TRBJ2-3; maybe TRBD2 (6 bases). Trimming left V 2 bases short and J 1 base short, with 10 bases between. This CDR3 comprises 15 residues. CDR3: CASSLSKRGTDTQYF. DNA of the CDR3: TGTGCCAGCAGTTTATCTAAGCGGGGCACAGATACGCAGTATTTT.

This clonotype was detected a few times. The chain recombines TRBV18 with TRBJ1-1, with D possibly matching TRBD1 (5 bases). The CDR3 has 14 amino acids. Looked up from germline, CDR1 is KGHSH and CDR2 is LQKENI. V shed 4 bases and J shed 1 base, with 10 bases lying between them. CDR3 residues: CASSRGSRNTEAFF. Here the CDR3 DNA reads TGTGCCAGCTCACGGGGGAGTAGGAACACTGAAGCTTTCTTT.

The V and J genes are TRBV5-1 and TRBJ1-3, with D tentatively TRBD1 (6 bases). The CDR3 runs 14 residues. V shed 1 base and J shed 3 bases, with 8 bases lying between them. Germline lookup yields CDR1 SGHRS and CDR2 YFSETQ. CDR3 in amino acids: CASSLTGIGNTIYF. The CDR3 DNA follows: TGCGCCAGCAGCTTGACAGGGATTGGAAACACCATATATTTT.

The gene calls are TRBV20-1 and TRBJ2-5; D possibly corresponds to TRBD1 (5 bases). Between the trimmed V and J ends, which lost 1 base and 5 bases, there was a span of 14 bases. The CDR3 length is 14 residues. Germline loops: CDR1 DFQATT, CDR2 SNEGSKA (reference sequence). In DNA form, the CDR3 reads TGCAGTGCTAGAGTTGGGCAGGGCGGCGAGACCCAGTACTTC. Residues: CSARVGQGGETQYF.

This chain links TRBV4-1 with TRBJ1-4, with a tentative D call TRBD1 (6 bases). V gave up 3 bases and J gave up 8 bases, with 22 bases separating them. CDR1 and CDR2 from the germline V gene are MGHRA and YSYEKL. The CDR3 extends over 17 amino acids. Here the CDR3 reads CASSQGGQWGGWEKLFF. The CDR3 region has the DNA TGCGCCAGCAGCCAGGGGGGACAATGGGGAGGTTGGGAAAAACTGTTTTTT.

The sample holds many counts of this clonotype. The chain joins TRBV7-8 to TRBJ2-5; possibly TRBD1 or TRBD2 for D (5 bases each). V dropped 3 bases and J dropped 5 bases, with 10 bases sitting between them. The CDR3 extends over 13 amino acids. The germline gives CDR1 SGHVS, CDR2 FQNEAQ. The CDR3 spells CASSFGWGETQYF. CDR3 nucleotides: TGTGCCAGCAGCTTCGGGTGGGGGGAGACCCAGTACTTC.

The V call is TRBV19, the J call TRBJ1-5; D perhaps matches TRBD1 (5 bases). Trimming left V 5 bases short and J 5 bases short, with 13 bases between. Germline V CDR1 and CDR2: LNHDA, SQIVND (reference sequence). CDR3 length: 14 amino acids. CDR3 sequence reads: CASSFRGTDQPQHF. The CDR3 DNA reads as TGTGCCAGTAGTTTCCGGGGGACGGATCAGCCCCAGCATTTT.